A single sample gave rise to the 17 T cell receptor beta chains below, sequenced in a study of cytomegalovirus exposure and HLA in healthy donors. Researchers ran the PCR with 60 Vbeta and 13 Jbeta primers. Profiling relied on immunoSEQ multiplex PCR, and the TCRdb table lists in-frame clones only, not all of them. In the table there are approximately 160,000 clones, approximately 71% of which are singletons. Source material: PBMCs. The receptors derive from a woman younger than 35 in good health and CMV-seropositive.

The chain joins TRBV11-2 to TRBJ2-6; possible D gene TRBD1, 5 bases. The germline V and J ends were trimmed by 1 base and 2 bases, with 6 bases remaining between them. CDR1 and CDR2 from the germline V gene are SGHAT and FQNNGV. The CDR3 spans 15 residues. CDR3 bases: TGTGCCAGCAGCTTAGTGGGGCCTGGGGCCAACGTCCTGACTTTC. It encodes CASSLVGPGANVLTF. The variable domain in full, with the rest retrieved from reference TRBV11-2 and TRBJ2-6, is EAGVAQSPRYKIIEKRQSVAFWCNPISGHATLYWYQQILGQGPKLLIQFQNNGVVDDSQLPKDRFSAERLKGVDSTLKIQPAKLEDSAVYLCASSLVGPGANVLTFGAGSRLTVL.

This clone was found a few times. The gene calls are TRBV5-1 and TRBJ2-5; 7 bases line up with TRBD2. V lost 0 bases and J lost 5; bases outside the gene matches: 4. Germline loops: CDR1 SGHRS, CDR2 YFSETQ. CDR3 size: 14 residues. This CDR3 is CASSLGLAAETQYF. The CDR3 DNA follows: TGCGCCAGCAGCTTGGGACTAGCTGCCGAGACCCAGTACTTC.

The CDR3 DNA follows: TGTGCCAGCGCTAAACCAGGGTCGTACCAAGAGACCCAGTACTTC. Its translation is CASAKPGSYQETQYF. This chain links TRBV2 with TRBJ2-5, with D maybe TRBD1 (5 bases). Germline CDR1 SNHLY, CDR2 FYNNEI. CDR3 size: 15 residues. V gave up 8 bases and J gave up 0 bases, with 16 bases separating them.

This clone was counted only a few times. This sequence joins TRBV6-1 and TRBJ1-1; TRBD1 might be the D (6 bases). V lost 6 bases, J lost 0 bases, and 8 bases lay in between. The CDR3 spans 13 residues. Germline CDR1 is MNHNS and CDR2 is SASEGT. This CDR3 is CASRQGVNTEAFF. Written as DNA, the CDR3 is TGTGCCAGCAGACAGGGAGTGAACACTGAAGCTTTCTTT.

The gene calls are TRBV5-1 and TRBJ2-3; no firm D call. The CDR3 runs 15 residues. The V end was cut by 1 base, the J end by 2 bases, with 11 bases between. CDR1 is SGHRS and CDR2 is YFSETQ in the germline V gene. The CDR3 nucleotides are TGCGCCAGCAGCTTGCAGGCCCCAGACACAGATACGCAGTATTTT. Protein sequence: CASSLQAPDTDTQYF. The full variable domain, with the rest looked up from reference TRBV5-1 and TRBJ2-3, is KAGVTQTPRYLIKTRGQQVTLSCSPISGHRSVSWYQQTPGQGLQFLFEYFSETQRNKGNFPGRFSGRQFSNSRSEMNVSTLELGDSALYLCASSLQAPDTDTQYFGPGTRLTVL.

The V gene is TRBV30, the J gene TRBJ2-5, with a tentative D call TRBD1 (5 bases). The end of the DNA is better explained by TRBJ2-7, so the J call may be wrong. This CDR3 comprises 14 residues. Per the germline V gene, CDR1 is GTSNPN and CDR2 is SVGIG (reference sequence). CDR3 nucleotides: TGTGCCTGGAGAAGGGGTATAATCTCCTACGAGCAGTACTTC. As protein: CAWRRGIISYEQYF.

The gene calls are TRBV13 and TRBJ2-2; possible D gene TRBD1, 5 bases. In germline, CDR1 is PRHDT, CDR2 FYEKMQ (reference sequence). This CDR3 region has 15 residues. V was cut by 3 bases and J by 4 bases, with 12 bases left in between. The CDR3: CASSLSDSPTGELFF. In DNA form, the CDR3 reads TGTGCCAGCAGCTTGAGTGACAGCCCCACCGGGGAGCTGTTTTTT.

This clone has a handful of counts. The chain carries TRBV30 and TRBJ2-5; TRBD1 matches 7 bases. With the DNA end fitting TRBJ2-7 better, the J assignment may be wrong. CDR1 is GTSNPN, CDR2 SVGIG, per germline (reference sequence). The CDR3 sequence is 13 residues long. The CDR3 here is CAWEPGQSYEQYF. CDR3 nucleotides: TGTGCCTGGGAGCCGGGACAGAGCTACGAGCAGTACTTC.

DNA for the CDR3: TGTGCCACCAGCAGAGTGACAGGGGAAGTTGACGAGCAGTACTTC. It specifies CATSRVTGEVDEQYF. The chain combines TRBV15 with TRBJ2-7, with 8 bases that match TRBD1. V was clipped by 1 base and J by 5 bases; unmatched bases: 7. The CDR3 runs 15 residues. CDR1 and CDR2 (germline): LNHNV, YYDKDF (reference sequence).

The V call is TRBV25-1, the J call TRBJ2-1; D is ambiguous. The CDR3 spans 15 residues. Trimming removed 7 bases from V and 1 base from J, with 14 bases in between. Germline CDR1 and CDR2: MGHDK and SYGVNS. CDR3 loop: CASMSGSASYNEQFF. CDR3 bases: TGTGCCAGCATGTCCGGGTCGGCGTCCTACAATGAGCAGTTCTTC.

V gene TRBV7-8 combines with J gene TRBJ1-1, with D possibly being TRBD1 (5 bases). The V gene's germline CDR1 is SGHVS and CDR2 FQNEAQ. The length of the CDR3 is 16 residues. V was clipped by 1 base and J by 7 bases, with 19 bases between them. CDR3 protein: CASSLVIGAEIDEAFF. The DNA for the CDR3 is TGTGCCAGCAGCTTAGTCATAGGGGCAGAGATTGATGAAGCTTTCTTT.

V usage is TRBV18 and J usage is TRBJ1-5, with 9 positions matching TRBD1. The junction had 5 bases not matched to a gene; V was cut back by 6 bases and J by 5 bases. Per the germline V gene, CDR1 is KGHSH and CDR2 is LQKENI. The CDR3 is made up of 14 amino acids. The CDR3 here is CASSAGTGYQPQHF. The CDR3 DNA sequence: TGTGCCAGCTCGGCCGGGACAGGGTATCAGCCCCAGCATTTT.

The chain couples TRBV7-9 to TRBJ1-1; maybe TRBD1 (5 bases). Germline V gene data show CDR1 as SEHNR and CDR2 as FQNEAQ (reference sequence). Trimming cost V 2 bases and J 1 base, with 11 bases left between them. The CDR3 has 15 amino acids. The CDR3 DNA follows: TGTGCCAGCAGCTTACCAGGGTTCGCGAACACTGAAGCTTTCTTT. This sequence encodes CASSLPGFANTEAFF.

This chain connects TRBV6-1 to TRBJ2-5; 11 positions match TRBD2. Trimming at V came to 0 bases and at J to 13 bases, leaving 13 bases not matched to a gene. Germline V gene lookup returns CDR1 MNHNS and CDR2 SASEGT. This CDR3 is built from 16 residues. CDR3 region: CASSEAQPGLAALPYF. CDR3 coding DNA: TGTGCCAGCAGTGAAGCTCAACCGGGACTAGCGGCGCTCCCGTACTTC.

The rearrangement links TRBV28 to TRBJ2-2, with 7 bases aligning to TRBD2. Germline values: CDR1 MDHEN, CDR2 SYDVKM. With V trimmed by 5 bases and J by 3 bases, 6 bases remained unmatched. This CDR3 region has 15 residues. The CDR3 coding sequence is TGTGCCAGCAGTCAATGGACTAGTGACACCGGGGAGCTGTTTTTT. As protein: CASSQWTSDTGELFF. The full variable domain, rest sourced from reference TRBV28 and TRBJ2-2, is DVKVTQSSRYLVKRTGEKVFLECVQDMDHENMFWYRQDPGLGLRLIYFSYDVKMKEKGDIPEGYSVSREKKERFSLILESASTNQTSMYLCASSQWTSDTGELFFGEGSRLTVL.

The chain combines TRBV27 with TRBJ2-3; TRBD2 matches at 8 bases. The CDR3 consists of 16 residues. J was trimmed by 0 bases and V by 6 bases; bases with no gene match: 8. Per the germline V gene, CDR1 is MNHEY and CDR2 is SMNVEV (reference sequence). CDR3: CASRYGLAESTDTQYF. For the CDR3, the DNA is TGTGCCAGCAGATACGGACTAGCAGAAAGCACAGATACGCAGTATTTT.

CDR3 region: CASSPGGDSMNTEAFF. In DNA form, the CDR3 reads TGTGCCAGCAGCCCCGGGGGGGACAGCATGAACACTGAAGCTTTCTTT. The rearrangement links TRBV7-3 to TRBJ1-1; 7 nucleotides align to TRBD1. The V segment lost 5 bases and the J segment 0 bases; nucleotides outside the gene matches: 9. Looked up from germline, CDR1 is SGHTA and CDR2 is FQGTGA. The CDR3 covers 16 residues.